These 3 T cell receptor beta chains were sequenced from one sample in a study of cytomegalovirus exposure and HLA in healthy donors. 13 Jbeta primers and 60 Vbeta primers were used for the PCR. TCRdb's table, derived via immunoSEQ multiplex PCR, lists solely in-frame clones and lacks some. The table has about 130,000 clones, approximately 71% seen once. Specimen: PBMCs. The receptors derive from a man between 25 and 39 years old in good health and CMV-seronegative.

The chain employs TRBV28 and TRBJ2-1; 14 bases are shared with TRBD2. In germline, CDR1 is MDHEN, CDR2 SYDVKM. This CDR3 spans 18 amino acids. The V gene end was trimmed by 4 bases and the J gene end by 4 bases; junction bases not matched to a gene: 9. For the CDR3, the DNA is TGTGCCAGCAGTTGGACTAGCGGGAGGCCGGGGGCGTACAATGAGCAGTTCTTC. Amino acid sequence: CASSWTSGRPGAYNEQFF.

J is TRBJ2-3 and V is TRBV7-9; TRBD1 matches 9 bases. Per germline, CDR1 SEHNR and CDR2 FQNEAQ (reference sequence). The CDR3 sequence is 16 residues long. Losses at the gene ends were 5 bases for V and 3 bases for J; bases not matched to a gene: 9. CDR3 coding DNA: TGTGCCAGCAGCCCACATGAGGGGACAGGGACAGATACGCAGTATTTT. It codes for CASSPHEGTGTDTQYF.

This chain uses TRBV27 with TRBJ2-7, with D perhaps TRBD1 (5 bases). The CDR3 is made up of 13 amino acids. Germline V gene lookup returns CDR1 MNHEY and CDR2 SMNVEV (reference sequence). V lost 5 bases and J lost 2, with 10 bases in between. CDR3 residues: CASSEGVAYEQYF. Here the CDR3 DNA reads TGTGCCAGCAGTGAAGGGGTCGCCTACGAGCAGTACTTC.